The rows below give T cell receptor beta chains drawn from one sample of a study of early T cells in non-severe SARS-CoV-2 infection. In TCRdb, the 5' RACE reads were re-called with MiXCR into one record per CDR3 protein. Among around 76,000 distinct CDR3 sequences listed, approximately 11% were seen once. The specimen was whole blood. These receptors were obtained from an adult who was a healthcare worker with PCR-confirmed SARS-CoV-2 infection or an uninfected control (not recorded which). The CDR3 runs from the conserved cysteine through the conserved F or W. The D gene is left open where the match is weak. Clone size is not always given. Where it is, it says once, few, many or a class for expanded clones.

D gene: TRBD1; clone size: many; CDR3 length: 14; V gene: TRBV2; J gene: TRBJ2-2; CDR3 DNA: TGTGCCAGCAGTCCGGGACAGGGCACCGGGGAGCTGTTTTTT; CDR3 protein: CASSPGQGTGELFF
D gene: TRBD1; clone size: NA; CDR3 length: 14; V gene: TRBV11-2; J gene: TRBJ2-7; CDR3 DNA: TGTGCCAGCAGCTCAGGGGGAGCGCCCGGCGAGCAGTACTTC; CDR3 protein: CASSSGGAPGEQYF
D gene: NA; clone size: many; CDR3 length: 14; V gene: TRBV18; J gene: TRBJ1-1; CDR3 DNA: TGTGCCAGCTCACCACTGGGTCGGAACACTGAAGCTTTCTTT; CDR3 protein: CASSPLGRNTEAFF
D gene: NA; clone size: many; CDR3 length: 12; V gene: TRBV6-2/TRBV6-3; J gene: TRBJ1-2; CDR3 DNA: TGTGCCAGCACCACCCACTACTATGGCTACACCTTC; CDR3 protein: CASTTHYYGYTF
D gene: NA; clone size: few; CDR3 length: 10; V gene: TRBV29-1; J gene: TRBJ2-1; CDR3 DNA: TGCAGCGTTTCCGACAATGAGCAGTTCTTC; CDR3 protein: CSVSDNEQFF
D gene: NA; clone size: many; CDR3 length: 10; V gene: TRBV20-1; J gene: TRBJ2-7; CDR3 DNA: TGCAGTGCTATGTCTAACGAGCAGTACTTC; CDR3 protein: CSAMSNEQYF
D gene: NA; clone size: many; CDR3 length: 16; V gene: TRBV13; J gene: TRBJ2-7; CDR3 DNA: TGTGCCAGCAGCTTAGGCCTAAAGGGGGGCAGCTACGAGCAGTACTTC; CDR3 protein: CASSLGLKGGSYEQYF
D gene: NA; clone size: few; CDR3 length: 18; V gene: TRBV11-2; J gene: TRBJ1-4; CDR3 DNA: TGTGCCAGCAGCCCACCGGGACGTCCCCTGGCAACTAATGAAAAACTGTTTTTT; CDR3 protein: CASSPPGRPLATNEKLFF
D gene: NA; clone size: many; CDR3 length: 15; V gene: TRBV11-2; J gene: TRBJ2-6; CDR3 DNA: TGTGCCAGCAGCCAACAGGAGACTGGGGCCAACGTCCTGACTTTC; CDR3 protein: CASSQQETGANVLTF
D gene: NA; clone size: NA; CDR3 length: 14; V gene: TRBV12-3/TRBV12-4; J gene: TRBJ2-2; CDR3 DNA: TGTGCCAGCAGTTTAGGGCTAGCAAGCGGGGAGCTGTTTTTT; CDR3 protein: CASSLGLASGELFF
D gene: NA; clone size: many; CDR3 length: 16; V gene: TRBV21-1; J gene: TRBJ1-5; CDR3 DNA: TGTGCCAGCAGCAAGACCCGTGGGGAGGTGAATCAGCCCCAGCATTTT; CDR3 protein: CASSKTRGEVNQPQHF
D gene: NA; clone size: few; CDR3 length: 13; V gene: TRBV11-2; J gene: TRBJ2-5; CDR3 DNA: TGTGCCAGCAGTTTTACCCTCCGGGACCAGCCGTACTTC; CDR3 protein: CASSFTLRDQPYF
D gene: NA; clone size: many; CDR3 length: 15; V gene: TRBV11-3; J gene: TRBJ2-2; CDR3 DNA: TGTGCCAGCAGCTCTTTCGGGGGGAACACCGGGGAGCTGTTTTTT; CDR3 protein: CASSSFGGNTGELFF
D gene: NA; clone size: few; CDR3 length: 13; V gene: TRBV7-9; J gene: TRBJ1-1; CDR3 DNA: TGTGCCAGCAGACCCGGAACATTTTTGAGAGCTTTCTTT; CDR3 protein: CASRPGTFLRAFF
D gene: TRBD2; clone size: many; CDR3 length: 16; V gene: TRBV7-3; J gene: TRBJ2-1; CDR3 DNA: TGTGCCAGCACCCCTTCGGGCGGGGGCTCCTACAATGAGCAGTTCTTC; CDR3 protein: CASTPSGGGSYNEQFF
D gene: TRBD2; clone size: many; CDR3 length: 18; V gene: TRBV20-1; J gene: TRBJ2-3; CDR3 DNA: TGCAGTGCTAGGGGAGCGGGAGCCGTCGGCAGTAGCACAGATACGCAGTATTTT; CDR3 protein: CSARGAGAVGSSTDTQYF
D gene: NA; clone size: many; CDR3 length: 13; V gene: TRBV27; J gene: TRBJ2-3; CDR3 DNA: TGTGCCAGTCGGGACTCCAGCACAGATACGCAGTATTTT; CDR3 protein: CASRDSSTDTQYF
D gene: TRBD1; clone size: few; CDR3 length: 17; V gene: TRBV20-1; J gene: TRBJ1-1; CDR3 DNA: TGCAGTGCTAGAGACGAGTTTATAATTGACAGGGGGACTGAAGCTTTCTTT; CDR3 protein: CSARDEFIIDRGTEAFF
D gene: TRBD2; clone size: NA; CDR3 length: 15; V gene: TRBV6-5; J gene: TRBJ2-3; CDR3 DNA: TGTGCCAGCAGTTACCAAGCGGGGGGGATGGATACGCAGTATTTT; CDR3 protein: CASSYQAGGMDTQYF
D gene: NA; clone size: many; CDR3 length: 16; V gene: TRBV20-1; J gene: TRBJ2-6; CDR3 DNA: TGCAGTGCTTCCCCAGGGCAAAGCTCTGGGGCCAACGTCCTGACTTTC; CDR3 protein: CSASPGQSSGANVLTF
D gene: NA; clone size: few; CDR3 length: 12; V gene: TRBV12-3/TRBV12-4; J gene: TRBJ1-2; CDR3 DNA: TGTGCCAGCAGCCCCGGTAACTATGGCTACACCTTC; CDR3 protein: CASSPGNYGYTF
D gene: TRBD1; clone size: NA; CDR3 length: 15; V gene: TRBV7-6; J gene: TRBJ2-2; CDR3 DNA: TGTGCCAGCAGATTGGGACAGGGAAACACCGGGGAGCTGTTTTTT; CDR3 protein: CASRLGQGNTGELFF
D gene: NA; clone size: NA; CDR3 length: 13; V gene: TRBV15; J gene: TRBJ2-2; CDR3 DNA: TGTGCCACCAGCAGAGATCGAACCGGGGAGCTGTTTTTT; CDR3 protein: CATSRDRTGELFF
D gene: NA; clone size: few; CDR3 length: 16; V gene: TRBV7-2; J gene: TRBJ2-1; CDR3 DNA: TGTGCCAGCAGCTTAATGCTACAGAGCTCCTACAATGAGCAGTTCTTC; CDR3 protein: CASSLMLQSSYNEQFF
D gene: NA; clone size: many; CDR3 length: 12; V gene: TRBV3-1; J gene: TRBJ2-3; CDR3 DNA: TGTGCCAGCAGCCAAGTGCCAGATACGCAGTATTTT; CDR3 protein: CASSQVPDTQYF
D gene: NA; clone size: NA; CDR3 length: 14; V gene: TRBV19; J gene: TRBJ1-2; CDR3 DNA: TGTGCCAGTAGTATAGAACCAGCTAACTATGGCTACACCTTC; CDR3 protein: CASSIEPANYGYTF
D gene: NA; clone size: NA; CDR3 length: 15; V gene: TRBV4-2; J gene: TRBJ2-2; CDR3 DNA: TGTGCCAGCAGCTACGAGGCTCGAAACACCGGGGAGCTGTTTTTT; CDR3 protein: CASSYEARNTGELFF
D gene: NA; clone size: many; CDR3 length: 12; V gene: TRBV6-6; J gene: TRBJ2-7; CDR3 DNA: TGTGCCAGCAAAGGAGGTGATGGCGAGCAGTACTTC; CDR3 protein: CASKGGDGEQYF
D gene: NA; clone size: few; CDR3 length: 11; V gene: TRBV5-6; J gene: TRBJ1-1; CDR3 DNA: TGTGCCAGCGGCCGGGGCACTGAAGCTTTCTTT; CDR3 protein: CASGRGTEAFF
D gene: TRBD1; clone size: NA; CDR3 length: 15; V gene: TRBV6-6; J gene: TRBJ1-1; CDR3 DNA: TGTGCCAGTCTCCCGGGACAGGGGGCCGGCACTGAAGCTTTCTTT; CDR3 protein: CASLPGQGAGTEAFF
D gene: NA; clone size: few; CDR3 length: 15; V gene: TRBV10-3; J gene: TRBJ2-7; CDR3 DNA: TGTGCCATCAGTCCAGACCTAACAGGGTTCGACGAGCAGTACTTC; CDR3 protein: CAISPDLTGFDEQYF
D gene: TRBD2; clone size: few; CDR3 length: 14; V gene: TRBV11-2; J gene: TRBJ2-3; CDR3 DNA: TGTGCCAGCAGCCCTAGGGAGGGGTGGGATACGCAGTATTTT; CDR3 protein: CASSPREGWDTQYF
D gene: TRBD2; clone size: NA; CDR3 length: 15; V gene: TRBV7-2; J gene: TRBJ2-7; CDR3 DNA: TGTGACAGCAGCTTATTGGCGGGGGTGGACTACGAGCAGTACTTC; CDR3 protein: CDSSLLAGVDYEQYF
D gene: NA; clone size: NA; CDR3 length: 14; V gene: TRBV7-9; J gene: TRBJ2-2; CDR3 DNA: TGTGCCAGCAGCGCGATGAGGTTCACCGGGGAGCTGTTTTTT; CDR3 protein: CASSAMRFTGELFF
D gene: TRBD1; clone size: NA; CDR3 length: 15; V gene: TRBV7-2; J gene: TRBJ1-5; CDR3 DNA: TGTGCCAGCAGCTTAGAGGGACAGATCAATCAGCCCCAGCATTTT; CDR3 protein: CASSLEGQINQPQHF
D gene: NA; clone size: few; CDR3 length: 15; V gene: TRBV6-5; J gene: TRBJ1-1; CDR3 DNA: TGTGCCAGCAGTCCAGGGTTTCGTGTAAACACTGAAGCTTTCTTT; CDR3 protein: CASSPGFRVNTEAFF
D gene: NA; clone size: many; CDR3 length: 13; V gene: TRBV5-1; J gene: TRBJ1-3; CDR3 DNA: TGCGCCAGCAGCTTGGGACAGCGAGACACCATATATTTT; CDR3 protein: CASSLGQRDTIYF
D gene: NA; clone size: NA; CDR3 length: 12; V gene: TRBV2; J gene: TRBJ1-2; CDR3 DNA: TGTGCCAGCAGTGAAGGTTTCTATGGCTACACCTTC; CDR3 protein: CASSEGFYGYTF
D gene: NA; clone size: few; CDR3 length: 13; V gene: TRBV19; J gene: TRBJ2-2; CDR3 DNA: TGTGCCAGTAGTCCCCGGGCGGCCGGGGAGCTGTTTTTT; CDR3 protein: CASSPRAAGELFF
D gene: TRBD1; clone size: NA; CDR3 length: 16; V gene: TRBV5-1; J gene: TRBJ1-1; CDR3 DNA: TGCGCCAGCAGCCCAAGCGGGACAGGGCAGGTCACTGAAGCTTTCTTT; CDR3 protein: CASSPSGTGQVTEAFF
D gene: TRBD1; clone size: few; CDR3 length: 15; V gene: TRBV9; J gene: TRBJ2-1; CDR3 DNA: TGTGCCAGCAGCGACCCAACAGGGGCAGACAATGAGCAGTTCTTC; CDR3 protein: CASSDPTGADNEQFF
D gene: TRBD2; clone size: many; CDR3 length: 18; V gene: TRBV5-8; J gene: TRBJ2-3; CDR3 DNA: TGTGCCAGCAGCTTGCAGCGGGGGGGCGACTTTAGCACAGATACGCAGTATTTT; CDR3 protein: CASSLQRGGDFSTDTQYF
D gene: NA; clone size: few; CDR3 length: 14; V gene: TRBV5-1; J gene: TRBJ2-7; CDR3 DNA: TGCGCCAGCACGCCCCTCACAGGTTCCTACGAGCAGTACTTC; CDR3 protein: CASTPLTGSYEQYF
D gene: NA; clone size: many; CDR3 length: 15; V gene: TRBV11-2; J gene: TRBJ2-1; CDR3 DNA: TGTGCCAGCAGCTTGGCGGGGGCCTACTACAATGAGCAGTTCTTC; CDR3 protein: CASSLAGAYYNEQFF
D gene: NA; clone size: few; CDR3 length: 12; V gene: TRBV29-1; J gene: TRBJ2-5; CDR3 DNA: TGCAGCGCCGGGGCCATGGGGGAGACCCAGTACTTC; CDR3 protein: CSAGAMGETQYF
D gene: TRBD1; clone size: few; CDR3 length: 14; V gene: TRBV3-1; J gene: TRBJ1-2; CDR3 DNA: TGTGCCAGCAGCCGGACGGGACAGGTGTACGGCTACACCTTC; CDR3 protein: CASSRTGQVYGYTF
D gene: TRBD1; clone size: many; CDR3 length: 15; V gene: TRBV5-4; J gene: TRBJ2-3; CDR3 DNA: TGTGCCAGCAGCGCAGACAGGGGGAAGACAGATACGCAGTATTTT; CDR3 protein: CASSADRGKTDTQYF
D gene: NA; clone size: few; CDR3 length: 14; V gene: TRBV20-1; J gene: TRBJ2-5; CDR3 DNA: TGCAGTGCTAGAGATACACAGGGGAGGCAGACCCAGTACTTC; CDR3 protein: CSARDTQGRQTQYF
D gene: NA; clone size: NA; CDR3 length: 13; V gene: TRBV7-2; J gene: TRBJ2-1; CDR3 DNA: TGTGCCAGCAGCTCAGTCGGATGGAATGAGCAGTTCTTC; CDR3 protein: CASSSVGWNEQFF
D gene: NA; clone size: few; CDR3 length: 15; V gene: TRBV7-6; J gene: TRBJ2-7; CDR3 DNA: TGTGCCAGCAGCTTAGGGCAGGGACCTTTCTACGAGCAGTACTTC; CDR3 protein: CASSLGQGPFYEQYF
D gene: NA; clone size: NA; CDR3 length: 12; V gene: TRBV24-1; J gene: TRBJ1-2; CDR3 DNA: TGTGCCACCAGTGACTGGGACCATGGCTACACCTTC; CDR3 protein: CATSDWDHGYTF
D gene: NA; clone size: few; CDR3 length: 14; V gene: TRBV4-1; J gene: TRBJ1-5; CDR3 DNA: TGCGCCAGCAGCCAACCAGGGCGGAATCAGCCCCAGCATTTT; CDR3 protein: CASSQPGRNQPQHF
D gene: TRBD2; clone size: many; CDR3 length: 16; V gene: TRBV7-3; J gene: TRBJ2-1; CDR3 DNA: TGTGCCAGCAGCCCTGGACTAGATTACGCGTACAATGAGCAGTTCTTC; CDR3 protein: CASSPGLDYAYNEQFF
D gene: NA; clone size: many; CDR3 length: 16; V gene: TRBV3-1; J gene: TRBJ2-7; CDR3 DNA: TGTGCCAGCAGCCCTCGGGTGAGCTGGGAATCCTACGAGCAGTACTTC; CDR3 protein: CASSPRVSWESYEQYF